Following are 31 T cell receptor beta chains from one sample sequenced in a study of vaccination and CD4 T cells after COVID-19. Sequence data for DNA of cultured CD4+ T cells were generated by the Oncomine TCR Beta short-read assay. Via MiXCR, TCRdb re-called the PCR reads, giving one row per CDR3 protein. The table lists about 14,000 distinct CDR3 sequences, 20% to 25% of them singletons, with around 15% in the top ten. No cognate antigen is known for these TCRs. Treatment here: approximately 10-day PBMC culture with coronavirus spike peptide pools or control peptides (ViraFEST assay). Input material: cultured CD4+ T cells from blood. The receptors shown here come from a human donor with COVID-19.

This clonotype is labeled as medium-sized. The chain recombines TRBV6-1 with TRBJ1-2; TRBD1 aligns across 9 bases. J lost 5 bases, V lost 5 bases, and 18 bases had no gene match. This CDR3 is built from 18 residues. The germline V gene encodes CDR1 MNHNS and CDR2 SASEGT. The CDR3 coding sequence is TGTGCCAGCAGTAAACTACAGGGGGCAGGAACTAGGGAATATGGCTACACCTTC. Its protein is CASSKLQGAGTREYGYTF.

The chain uses TRBV20-1 and TRBJ2-7, with TRBD2 matching over 16 bases. The germline V gene encodes CDR1 DFQATT and CDR2 SNEGSKA (reference sequence). After removal of 2 bases from V and 1 base from J, the junction contained 5 bases not matched to a gene. The CDR3 length is 17 residues. The CDR3 sequence: CSARSGLAGGSSYEQYF. In DNA form, the CDR3 reads TGCAGTGCTAGATCGGGACTAGCGGGGGGGTCGTCCTACGAGCAGTACTTC.

The sample holds a few counts of this clonotype. The V and J genes are TRBV29-1 and TRBJ2-7; 7 nucleotides align to TRBD1. This CDR3 comprises 13 residues. The J segment lost 4 bases and the V segment lost 1 base, leaving 4 bases of the junction unmatched. The V gene's germline CDR1 is SQVTM and CDR2 ANQGSEA. CDR3 DNA sequence: TGCAGCGTTGAAGGACAGGGTGTGTACGAGCAGTACTTC. Amino acids: CSVEGQGVYEQYF.

A few counts support this clonotype. The V and J genes are TRBV12-3 or TRBV12-4 and TRBJ1-1; D possibly corresponds to TRBD1 (5 bases). The CDR3 extends over 12 amino acids. V was shortened by 6 bases and J by 5 bases, with 10 bases between the two germline ends. CDR3 DNA: TGTGCCAGCAGATACGGGGGTACTGAAGCTTTCTTT. It codes for CASRYGGTEAFF.

This clonotype is termed large. The chain combines TRBV6-1 with TRBJ2-7, with 7 bases aligning to TRBD1. V lost 6 bases to trimming and J lost 3 bases; unmatched junction nucleotides: 8. The germline gives CDR1 MNHNS, CDR2 SASEGT. CDR3 length equals 14 residues. The CDR3 region has the DNA TGTGCCAGCAGGCTCACTAACAGGGGCTACGAGCAGTACTTC. This codes for CASRLTNRGYEQYF.

This clonotype was seen a handful of times. The chain couples TRBV7-9 to TRBJ2-2; D perhaps matches TRBD1 (5 bases). Looked up from germline, CDR1 is SEHNR and CDR2 is FQNEAQ (reference sequence). The CDR3 sequence is 16 residues long. V was trimmed by 2 bases and J by 0 bases, leaving 10 bases between them. CDR3 sequence: CASSLFQGTNTGELFF. CDR3 coding DNA: TGTGCCAGCAGCTTATTCCAGGGCACGAACACCGGGGAGCTGTTTTTT.

This clonotype is labeled medium-sized (0.01 to 0.1%). The chain links TRBV6-2 or TRBV6-3 to TRBJ2-2; D might be TRBD2 (6 bases). CDR3 size: 13 residues. Between the trimmed V and J ends, which lost 6 bases and 2 bases, there was a span of 7 bases. Per the germline V gene, CDR1 is MNHEY and CDR2 is SVGEGT. The CDR3 nucleotides are TGTGCCAGCAGGCGGGACAACACCGGGGAGCTGTTTTTT. Its protein product is CASRRDNTGELFF.

This rearrangement joins TRBV20-1 to TRBJ2-5; D may be TRBD2 (6 bases). The germline V and J ends were trimmed by 5 bases and 2 bases, with 21 bases remaining between them. Germline loops: CDR1 DFQATT, CDR2 SNEGSKA (reference sequence). CDR3 length: 16 residues. CDR3 sequence (DNA): TGCAGTGCTGGCTCAAGACTAGTGGGGGAACAAGAGACCCAGTACTTC. This sequence encodes CSAGSRLVGEQETQYF.

The chain employs TRBV6-2 or TRBV6-3 and TRBJ1-5; 8 positions match TRBD1. Germline V CDR1 and CDR2: MNHEY, SVGEGT. V shed 6 bases and J 6 bases; nucleotides not matched to a gene: 10. The CDR3 runs to 15 residues. The CDR3 region has the DNA TGTGCCAGCAGCCGACGACAGGGGAAACGTCAGCCCCAGCATTTT. The encoded protein is CASSRRQGKRQPQHF.

This chain uses TRBV4-2 with TRBJ1-1; no firm D call. Trimming took 4 bases from V and 5 from J, leaving 23 bases between them. Germline CDR1 reads LGHNA; CDR2 reads YNFKEQ. The CDR3 consists of 17 residues. The CDR3 sequence is CASSPSRSSLRGTEAFF. In DNA form, the CDR3 reads TGTGCCAGCAGCCCTTCAAGGTCCTCCTTGCGCGGGACTGAAGCTTTCTTT.

This clonotype appeared a few times. The chain recombines TRBV6-1 with TRBJ2-4; D possibly corresponds to TRBD1 (5 bases). The V end lost 2 bases, the J end lost 0 bases, and 11 bases lay between the germline ends. The CDR3 loop spans 16 amino acids. The germline CDR1 and CDR2 sequences are MNHNS and SASEGT. The CDR3 DNA is TGTGCCAGCAGTGAAAATCTGGGGCTAGCCAAAAACATTCAGTACTTC. It codes for CASSENLGLAKNIQYF.

This chain links TRBV5-1 with TRBJ1-1; the D gene is possibly TRBD1 (6 bases). In germline, CDR1 is SGHRS, CDR2 YFSETQ. V was clipped by 4 bases and J by 0 bases, with 16 bases between them. The CDR3 is 16 residues long. In DNA form, the CDR3 reads TGCGCCAGCAGCGCCGGAGGAGGGGGGATGAACACTGAAGCTTTCTTT. Protein sequence: CASSAGGGGMNTEAFF.

The rearrangement uses TRBV2 and TRBJ2-2; a weak D match, TRBD1 (6 bases). The CDR3 length is 14 residues. V dropped 6 bases and J dropped 3 bases, with 11 bases sitting between them. Germline CDR1 reads SNHLY; CDR2 reads FYNNEI. The CDR3 nucleotides are TGTGCCAGCAGCTCCGGACAGTACACCGGGGAGCTGTTTTTT. Amino acid sequence: CASSSGQYTGELFF.

Relative to its sample, this clonotype is medium-sized. Here the CDR3 DNA reads TGTGCCAGCAGCTGGACGAGTAAGAACTGGGCCCTGGCCGGCTATGGCTACACCTTC. This codes for CASSWTSKNWALAGYGYTF. V usage is TRBV21-1 and J usage is TRBJ1-2. TRBV21-1 represents a pseudogene. The CDR3 length is 19 residues.

V gene TRBV24-1 combines with J gene TRBJ2-5, with 13 bases fitting TRBD2. V dropped 5 bases and J dropped 3; count of bases not matched to a gene: 5. The CDR3 totals 16 residues. The germline V gene has CDR1 KGHDR and CDR2 SFDVKD. The CDR3 bases are TGTGCCACCAGTGGCCCCGGGACTAGCGGGGAAGAGACCCAGTACTTC. Translating it yields CATSGPGTSGEETQYF.

This clonotype was counted between two and nine times. The gene calls are TRBV2 and TRBJ2-5; the D call may be TRBD1 or TRBD2 (5 bases each). Germline V CDR1 and CDR2: SNHLY, FYNNEI. The length of the CDR3 is 13 residues. Trimming pared 3 bases from V and 5 bases from J, leaving 10 bases between. The CDR3 bases are TGTGCCAGCAGTGATGTAGGGGACGAGACCCAGTACTTC. Its translation is CASSDVGDETQYF.

This clonotype turned up a few times. The CDR3 sequence: CASSSTSGITYEQYF. CDR3 in DNA: TGTGCCAGCAGTTCTACTAGCGGGATAACCTACGAGCAGTACTTC. The chain couples TRBV25-1 to TRBJ2-7, with 10 bases identical to TRBD2. The CDR3 has 15 amino acids. Germline V lookup: CDR1 MGHDK, CDR2 SYGVNS. The V gene end was trimmed by 5 bases and the J gene end by 2 bases; junction bases not matched to a gene: 6.

This clonotype is classed as medium-sized (0.01 to 0.1%). The gene calls are TRBV20-1 and TRBJ1-5, with 7 bases lining up with TRBD1. Germline CDR1 DFQATT, CDR2 SNEGSKA (reference sequence). The V gene end was trimmed by 4 bases and the J gene end by 2 bases; junction bases not matched to a gene: 5. The CDR3 extends over 14 amino acids. This CDR3 reads CSAKGQLGNQPQHF. The CDR3 coding sequence is TGCAGTGCTAAGGGACAGTTGGGCAATCAGCCCCAGCATTTT.

This chain links TRBV28 with TRBJ1-5; 7 nucleotides agree with TRBD1. The germline V gene has CDR1 MDHEN and CDR2 SYDVKM. V was clipped by 6 bases and J by 5 bases; unmatched bases: 7. The CDR3 has 14 residues. Here the CDR3 reads CASSPGQNHQPQHF. The CDR3 DNA reads TGTGCCAGCAGCCCGGGACAGAATCATCAGCCCCAGCATTTT.

CDR3 region: CASGFERPYSPLHF. The DNA for the CDR3 is TGTGCTAGTGGTTTCGAAAGGCCATATTCACCCCTCCACTTT. This rearrangement joins TRBV12-5 to TRBJ1-6; D is undetermined. V gave up 3 bases and J gave up 8 bases, with 11 bases separating them. The germline V gene encodes CDR1 LGHNT and CDR2 FRNRAP. The CDR3 has 14 amino acids. The full variable domain, its missing parts supplied by reference TRBV12-5 and TRBJ1-6, is DARVTQTPRHKVTEMGQEVTMRCQPILGHNTVFWYRQTMMQGLELLAYFRNRAPLDDSGMPKDRFSAEMPDATLATLKIQPSEPRDSAVYFCASGFERPYSPLHFGNGTRLTVT.

The chain recombines TRBV23-1 with TRBJ1-5, with D unclear. TRBV23-1 is flagged as an ORF with uncertain function. This CDR3 has 16 residues. V dropped 1 base and J dropped 1 base, with 11 bases sitting between them. This CDR3 reads CASSQFVGRSNQPQHF. The CDR3 DNA follows: TGCGCCAGCAGTCAATTTGTCGGGAGGAGCAATCAGCCCCAGCATTTT.

This sequence joins TRBV20-1 and TRBJ1-1, with D maybe TRBD1 (6 bases). Trimming left V 0 bases short and J 10 bases short, with 12 bases between. There are 12 residues in the CDR3. Germline V lookup: CDR1 DFQATT, CDR2 SNEGSKA (reference sequence). This CDR3 reads CSARESTGRAFF. CDR3 DNA sequence: TGCAGTGCTAGAGAAAGTACAGGGCGAGCTTTCTTT.

This chain links TRBV25-1 with TRBJ2-3; D uncertain. With 3 bases removed from V and 4 bases from J, the gap between germline ends came to 8 bases. The CDR3 totals 13 residues. Germline V CDR1 and CDR2: MGHDK, SYGVNS. This CDR3 reads CASSEDRADTQYF. CDR3 in DNA: TGTGCCAGCAGTGAGGATAGGGCAGATACGCAGTATTTT.

By its share, this clonotype is medium-sized (0.01 to 0.1%). The CDR3 region has the DNA TGTGCCAGCAGAAGGACTAGCGGGGCCGCTTGGGGTACCGGGGAGCTGTTTTTT. Amino acid sequence: CASRRTSGAAWGTGELFF. The V and J genes are TRBV27 and TRBJ2-2, with 12 bases that match TRBD2. The CDR3 covers 18 residues. CDR1 is MNHEY, CDR2 SMNVEV, per germline (reference sequence). The V gene end was trimmed by 6 bases and the J gene end by 5 bases; junction bases not matched to a gene: 13.

This clonotype showed up just a few times. The chain is built from TRBV10-3 and TRBJ1-2; the match to TRBD1 covers 7 bases. This CDR3 has 12 amino acids. CDR1 and CDR2 from the germline V gene are ENHRY and SYGVKD. Trimming at V came to 10 bases and at J to 7 bases, leaving 9 bases not matched to a gene. CDR3 amino acids: CATADRDRGYTF. The CDR3 DNA is TGTGCCACCGCCGACAGGGACCGTGGCTACACCTTC.

This clonotype showed up just a few times. The V and J genes are TRBV20-1 and TRBJ2-3, with TRBD2 as a possible D gene (5 bases). Trimming removed 3 bases from V and 0 bases from J, with 7 bases in between. The CDR3 sequence is 13 residues long. Germline CDR1 is DFQATT and CDR2 is SNEGSKA (reference sequence). Here the CDR3 DNA reads TGCAGTGCTAGGCGGACTAGCACAGATACGCAGTATTTT. It translates to CSARRTSTDTQYF.

This clonotype was counted a few times. The chain carries TRBV5-8 and TRBJ2-3; D might be TRBD2 (7 bases). The CDR3 sequence is 15 residues long. The ends were cut back, 3 bases at V and 3 bases at J, with 14 bases in the middle. CDR1 and CDR2 (germline): SGHTS, YDEGEE. CDR3: CASSYVGGGTDTQYF. In DNA, the CDR3 is TGTGCCAGCAGCTATGTAGGGGGGGGGACAGATACGCAGTATTTT.

The rearrangement uses TRBV5-4 and TRBJ2-7; 8 positions match TRBD2. Germline values: CDR1 SGHNT, CDR2 YYREEE (reference sequence). CDR3 length: 13 amino acids. The V gene end was trimmed by 0 bases and the J gene end by 5 bases; junction bases not matched to a gene: 1. The CDR3 is CASSLAGGDEQYF. CDR3 bases: TGTGCCAGCAGCTTGGCGGGGGGGGACGAGCAGTACTTC.

This clonotype was counted a few times. This chain connects TRBV5-4 to TRBJ1-1; weak D call: TRBD1 (5 bases). Germline V CDR1 and CDR2: SGHNT, YYREEE (reference sequence). The germline V and J ends were trimmed by 4 bases and 0 bases, with 13 bases remaining between them. The CDR3 has 15 amino acids. CDR3 sequence reads: CASSPPGSLNTEAFF. CDR3 in DNA: TGTGCCAGCAGCCCGCCAGGGAGCCTGAACACTGAAGCTTTCTTT.

This clonotype turned up a few times. The gene calls are TRBV6-1 and TRBJ1-1; D is possibly TRBD1 (5 bases). Germline-derived CDR1 and CDR2 are MNHNS and SASEGT. This CDR3 region has 12 residues. Trimming pared 7 bases from V and 12 bases from J, leaving 18 bases between. The DNA of the CDR3 is TGTGCCAGCACCGGGGGTCTGGGTTCGACTTTCTTT. Residues: CASTGGLGSTFF.

The rearrangement joins TRBV19 to TRBJ1-2, with no clear D. CDR1 LNHDA and CDR2 SQIVND come from the germline V gene (reference sequence). The V end lost 4 bases, the J end lost 0 bases, and 6 bases lay between the germline ends. CDR3 length: 13 residues. Here the CDR3 reads CASSSQTNYGYTF. As DNA, the CDR3 is TGTGCCAGTAGTAGCCAGACTAACTATGGCTACACCTTC.